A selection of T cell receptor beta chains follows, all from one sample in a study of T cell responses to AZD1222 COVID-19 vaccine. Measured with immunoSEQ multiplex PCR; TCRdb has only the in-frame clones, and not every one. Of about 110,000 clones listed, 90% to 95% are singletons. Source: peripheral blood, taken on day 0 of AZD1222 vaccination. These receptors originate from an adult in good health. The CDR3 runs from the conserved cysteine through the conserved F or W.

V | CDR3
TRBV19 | CASSIQGVMNTEAFF
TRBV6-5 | CASSYSGGSTQYF
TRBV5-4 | CASSQGLAGGSSYNEQFF
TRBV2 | CASSNRQYGNEKLFF
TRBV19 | CASQAQGSANTGELFF
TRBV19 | CASSIRNGELFF
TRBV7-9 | CASSLGMRVGSNTGELFF
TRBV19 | CASSIIAGEDSGANVLTF
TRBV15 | CATRQGAVNQPQHF
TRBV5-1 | CASSFWGGNEQFF
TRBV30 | CAWTPSETQYF
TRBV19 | CASSSPDLPRKTPLHF
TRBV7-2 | CASSLGPGWGEQYF
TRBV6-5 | CASSYGQGNYNEQFF
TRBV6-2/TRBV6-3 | CASSYSIPGVETQYF
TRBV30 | CAWSERTGHYGYTF
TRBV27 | CASSRVQRLSVTGLNTEAFF
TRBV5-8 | CASSFRLNYGYTF
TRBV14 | CASSQSPQWAADTGELFF
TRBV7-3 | CASSPTPITPTAAYEQYF
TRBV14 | CASSTQGVGNTGELFF
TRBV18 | CASSPISHWQGYEQYF
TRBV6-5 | CASSLAYTGGHEQYF
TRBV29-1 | CSVELGLAATQYF
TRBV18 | CASSPLPASGGGDTQYF
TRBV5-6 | CASTHGRLTVWNSPLHF
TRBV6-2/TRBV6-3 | CASSYPTYEQYF
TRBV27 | CASSLSWDPDTQYF
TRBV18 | CASSPPTPSYGRGSRSGNTIYF